The following is a TCR beta chain sequence with its context. As yet, its antigen is unknown. This entry is derived from a study of T cell responses to AZD1222 COVID-19 vaccine. Study results and caveats: Among vaccine-associated CD4 TCRs, coverage spanned spike, with dominance at 160-218 and 743-854. In the spike-specific TCR repertoire, nearly half reportedly target unmutated variant regions. Baseline antibody screening turned up just a handful of seropositive AZD1222 recipients.

V lost 7 bases to trimming and J lost 1 base, with 12 bases between them. The CDR3 spans 14 residues. The germline CDR1 and CDR2 sequences are PRHDT and FYEKMQ (reference sequence). The table came from immunoSEQ multiplex PCR; TCRdb's copy has only in-frame clones and leaves some out. The sample yields about 150,000 clones, approximately 91% seen once. The clonotype comes from an adult who received the AZD1222 COVID-19 vaccine. The material was peripheral blood, obtained 28 days after the second AZD1222 dose. The chain has TRBV13 and TRBJ2-3; D gene ambiguous. DNA of the CDR3: TGTGCCAGCAAGAGAAACAGTCGCACAGATACGCAGTATTTT. Its protein product is CASKRNSRTDTQYF.